This TCR beta chain was captured by sequencing in a study of post-analysis software for immune sequencing data. The germline V gene encodes CDR1 MGHRA and CDR2 YSYEKL. The CDR3 has 16 amino acids. The J segment lost 4 bases and the V segment lost 2 bases, leaving 8 bases of the junction unmatched. Whole-study findings and limits: Controls showed lower frequencies than patients for several TRBV segments, and TRBV5-6, TRBV5-1 and TRBV20-1 were among these. Controls had significantly higher normalized Chao1 diversity than multiple sclerosis patients.

Unique molecular identifiers were present in the TCR beta cDNA libraries. The yield from approximately 1 to 10 million T cells was 500,000 or so cDNA molecules in total. From the PCR reads, TCRdb called clonotypes with MiXCR, one entry per CDR3 protein. The sample shows 650,000 to 850,000 distinct CDR3 sequences, about 57% of them seen only once. This clonotype was seen a few times. Antigen: not known. The J gene is TRBJ2-3, the V gene TRBV4-1, with 8 bases that match TRBD1. The receptor comes from a girl aged 10 to 17 with multiple sclerosis. Sequenced input: blood. DNA for the CDR3: TGCGCCAGCAGCCAAACCGGACAGGGATCCGCAGATACGCAGTATTTT. Translated: CASSQTGQGSADTQYF.